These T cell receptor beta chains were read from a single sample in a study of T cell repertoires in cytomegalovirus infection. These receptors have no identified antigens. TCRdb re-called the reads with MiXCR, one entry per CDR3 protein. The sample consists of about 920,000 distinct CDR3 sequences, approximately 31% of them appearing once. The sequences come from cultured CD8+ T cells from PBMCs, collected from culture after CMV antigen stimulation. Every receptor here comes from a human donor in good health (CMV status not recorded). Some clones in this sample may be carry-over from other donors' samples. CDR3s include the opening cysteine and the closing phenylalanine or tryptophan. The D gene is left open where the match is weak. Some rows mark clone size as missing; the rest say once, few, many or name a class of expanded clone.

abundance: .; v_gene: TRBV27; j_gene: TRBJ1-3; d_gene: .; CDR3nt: TGTGCCAGCAGGTCTCAGGGTTACGGAAACACCATATATTTT; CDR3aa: CASRSQGYGNTIYF
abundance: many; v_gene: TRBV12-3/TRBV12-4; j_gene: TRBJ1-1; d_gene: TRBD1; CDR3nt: TGTGCCAGCAAGCAGGGGGCTCCTCTGGACACTGAAGCTTTCTTT; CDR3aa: CASKQGAPLDTEAFF
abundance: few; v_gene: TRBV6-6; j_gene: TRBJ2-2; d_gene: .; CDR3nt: TGTGCCAGCAGTTACGGGCAGCCGAACACCGGGGAGCTGTTTTTT; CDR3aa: CASSYGQPNTGELFF
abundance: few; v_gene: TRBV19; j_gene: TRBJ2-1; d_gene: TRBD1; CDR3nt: TGTGCCAGTAGTTTGCTGGTCCGGGACAGGGGGCACAATGAGCAGTTCTTC; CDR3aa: CASSLLVRDRGHNEQFF
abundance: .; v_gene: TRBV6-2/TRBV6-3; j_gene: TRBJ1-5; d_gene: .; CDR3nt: TGTGCCAGCAGTTATACCGGGACAAGCAATCAGCCCCAGCATTTT; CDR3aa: CASSYTGTSNQPQHF
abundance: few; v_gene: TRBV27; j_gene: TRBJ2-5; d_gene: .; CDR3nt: TGTGCCAGCAGTTCCCCGACTGGGGACCAGTACTTC; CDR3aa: CASSSPTGDQYF
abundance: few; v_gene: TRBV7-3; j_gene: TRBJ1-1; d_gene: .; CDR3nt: TGTGCCAGCAGCTCAGGGAATCCGAACACTGAAGCTTTCTTT; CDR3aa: CASSSGNPNTEAFF
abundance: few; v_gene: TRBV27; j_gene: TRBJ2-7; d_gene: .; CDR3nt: TGTGCCAGCAGTTTATTCGGCAGGGTCTACGAGCAGTACTTC; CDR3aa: CASSLFGRVYEQYF
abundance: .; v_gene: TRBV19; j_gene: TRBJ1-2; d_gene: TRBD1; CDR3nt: TGTGCCAGTAGTCAGACAGGGGGATTTGGATATGGCTACACCTTC; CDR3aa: CASSQTGGFGYGYTF
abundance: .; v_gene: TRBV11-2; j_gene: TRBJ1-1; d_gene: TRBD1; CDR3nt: TGTGCCAGCAGCTTATTTTTCAGGGAAGGGACAGGGTCTGAAGCTTTCTTT; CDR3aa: CASSLFFREGTGSEAFF
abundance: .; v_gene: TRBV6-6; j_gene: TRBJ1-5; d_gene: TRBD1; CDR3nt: TGTGCCAGCACTGGACAGGGACTAAATCAGCCCCAGCATTTT; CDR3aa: CASTGQGLNQPQHF
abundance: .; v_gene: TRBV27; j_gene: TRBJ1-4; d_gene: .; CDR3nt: TGTGCCAGCAGTCCGTTTCAGGGTACTAATGAAAAACTGTTTTTT; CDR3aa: CASSPFQGTNEKLFF
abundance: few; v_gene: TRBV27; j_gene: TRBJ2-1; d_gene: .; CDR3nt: TGTGCCAGCACTTTCGCTGGGAATGTCAGGGATGAGCAGTTCTTC; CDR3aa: CASTFAGNVRDEQFF
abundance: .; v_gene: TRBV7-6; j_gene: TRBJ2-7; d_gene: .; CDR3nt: TGTGCCAGCAGCCCTTCGGGGGGCCTAGGATCCTACGAGCAGTACTTC; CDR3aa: CASSPSGGLGSYEQYF
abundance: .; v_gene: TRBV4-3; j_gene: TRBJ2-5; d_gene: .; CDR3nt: TGCGCCAGCAGCCAAGATGGATCCGGTGAGACCCAGTACTTC; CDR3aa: CASSQDGSGETQYF
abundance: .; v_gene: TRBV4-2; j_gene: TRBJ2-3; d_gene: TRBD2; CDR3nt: TGTGCCAGCAGCCAAGGAGCCGGGGGGAGCGCAGATACGCAGTATTTT; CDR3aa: CASSQGAGGSADTQYF
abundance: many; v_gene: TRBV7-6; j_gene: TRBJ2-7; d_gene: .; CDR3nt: TGTGCCAGCAGCTTAGTGGCGAACGAGCAGTACTTC; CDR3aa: CASSLVANEQYF
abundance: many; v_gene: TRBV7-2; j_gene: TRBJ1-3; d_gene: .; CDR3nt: TGTGCCAGCAGCTTCACGCCCCAGGGGACTGGAAACACCATATATTTT; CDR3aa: CASSFTPQGTGNTIYF
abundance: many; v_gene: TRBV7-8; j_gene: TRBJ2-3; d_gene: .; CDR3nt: TGTGCCAGCAGCTTAAGGGCAGTCCTAGCTACAGATACGCAGTATTTT; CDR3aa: CASSLRAVLATDTQYF
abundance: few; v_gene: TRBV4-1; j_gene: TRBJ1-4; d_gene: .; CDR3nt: TGCGCCAGCAGCCAAATTGTGAAACAGTCTAATGAAAAACTGTTTTTT; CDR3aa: CASSQIVKQSNEKLFF
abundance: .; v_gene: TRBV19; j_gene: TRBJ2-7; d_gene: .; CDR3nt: TGTGCCAGTAGTATTGGTCCGGGGGCTTACGAGCAGTACTTC; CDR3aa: CASSIGPGAYEQYF
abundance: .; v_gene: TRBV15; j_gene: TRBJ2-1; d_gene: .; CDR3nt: TGTGTCACCAGCAGAGATGGCCAGGGCAGCAATGAGCAGTTCTTC; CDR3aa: CVTSRDGQGSNEQFF
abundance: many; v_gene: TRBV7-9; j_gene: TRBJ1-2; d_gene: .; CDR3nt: TGTGCCAGCAGCTCAGTGGGTAGTGGCTACACCTTC; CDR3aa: CASSSVGSGYTF
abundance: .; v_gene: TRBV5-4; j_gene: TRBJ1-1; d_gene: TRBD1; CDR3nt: TGTGCCAGCAGCTTCGCAGGGGGCTGGAACACTGAAGCTTTCTTT; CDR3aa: CASSFAGGWNTEAFF
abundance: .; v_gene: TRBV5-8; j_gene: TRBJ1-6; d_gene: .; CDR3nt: TGTGCCAGCAGCCTTCCGGGCCCCAATTCACCCCTCCACTTT; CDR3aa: CASSLPGPNSPLHF
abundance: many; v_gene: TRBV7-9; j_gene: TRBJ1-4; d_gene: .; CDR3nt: TGTGCCAGCAGACCGACCCGCCAGCCGCCGAACGGAAAACTGTTTTTT; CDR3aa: CASRPTRQPPNGKLFF
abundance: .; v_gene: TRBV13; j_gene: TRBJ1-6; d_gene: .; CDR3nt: TGTGCCAGCAGCCCGTCGTCTGGAACACCCCTCCACTTT; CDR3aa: CASSPSSGTPLHF
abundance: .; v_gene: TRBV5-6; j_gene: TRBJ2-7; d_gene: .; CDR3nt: TGTGCCAGCAGCGGAAATATGGACGAGCAGTACTTC; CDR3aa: CASSGNMDEQYF
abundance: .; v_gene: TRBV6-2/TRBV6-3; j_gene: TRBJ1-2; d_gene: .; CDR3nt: TGTGCCAGCAGTTCACCAGACAGGTCTGGCTACACCTTC; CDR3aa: CASSSPDRSGYTF
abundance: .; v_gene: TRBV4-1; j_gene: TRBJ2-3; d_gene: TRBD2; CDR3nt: TGCGCCAGCAGCCAAGACGGGCGCGGGGGGAGCACAGATACGCAGAATTTT; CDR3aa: CASSQDGRGGSTDTQNF
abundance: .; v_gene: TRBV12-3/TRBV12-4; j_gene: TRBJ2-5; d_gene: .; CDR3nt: TGTGCCAGCAGTGAGGTCGGGAACCAAGAGACCCAGTACTTC; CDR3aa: CASSEVGNQETQYF
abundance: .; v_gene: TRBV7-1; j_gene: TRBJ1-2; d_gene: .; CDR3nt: TGTGTCAGCAGCCGAAAGGGGTATGGCTACACCTTC; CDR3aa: CVSSRKGYGYTF
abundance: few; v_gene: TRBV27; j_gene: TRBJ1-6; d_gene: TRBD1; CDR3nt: TGTGCCAGCAGTTTATTGGGGACAGGGGGTAATTCACCCCTCCACTTT; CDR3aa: CASSLLGTGGNSPLHF